The 24 T cell receptor beta chains below come from one sample, sequenced in a study of T cell changes during pregnancy in multiple sclerosis. Here immunoSEQ multiplex PCR was the method, and the copy in TCRdb shows in-frame clones only, minus some. The data contain about 53,000 clones, around 91% of them singletons. The sequenced sample was peripheral blood, obtained after pregnancy. The receptors here all came from a female donor in good health, enrolled as a control in a pregnancy study.

This sequence joins TRBV10-3 and TRBJ1-1; 10 bases are shared with TRBD1. The CDR3 has 12 amino acids. V shed 8 bases and J 8 bases; nucleotides not matched to a gene: 5. Germline lookup yields CDR1 ENHRY and CDR2 SYGVKD. The CDR3, as DNA: TGTGCCATCGCTGACAGGGGGCACGAAGCTTTCTTT. Its translation: CAIADRGHEAFF.

This clone was detected once. The chain uses TRBV9 and TRBJ2-2; TRBD2 agrees at 10 bases. CDR1 SGDLS and CDR2 YYNGEE come from the germline V gene. With 3 bases clipped from V and 6 bases from J, the junction kept 2 bases outside the gene matches. The CDR3 spans 14 residues. The CDR3 nucleotides read TGTGCCAGCAGCGCGCTAGCGGGAGCCGGGGAGCTGTTTTTT. Protein product: CASSALAGAGELFF.

The rearrangement joins TRBV28 to TRBJ1-5; D ambiguous. The CDR3 loop spans 16 amino acids. Per germline, CDR1 MDHEN and CDR2 SYDVKM. The V end was cut by 4 bases, the J end by 4 bases, with 17 bases between. In nucleotides, the CDR3 is TGTGCCAGCAGTTCCTTTAAAGGAGTAAGGAATCAGCCCCAGCATTTT. Protein product: CASSSFKGVRNQPQHF.

This rearrangement joins TRBV29-1 to TRBJ1-2, with TRBD1 identical over 12 bases. Per germline, CDR1 SQVTM and CDR2 ANQGSEA. CDR3 length: 16 residues. With 7 bases clipped from V and 4 bases from J, the junction kept 13 bases outside the gene matches. The CDR3 sequence: CSAQPWDRGRSYGYTF. DNA of the CDR3: TGCAGCGCCCAACCCTGGGACAGGGGGCGCTCCTATGGCTACACCTTC.

The V and J genes are TRBV6-1 and TRBJ1-5, with TRBD1 identical over 8 bases. The V gene end was trimmed by 4 bases and the J gene end by 4 bases; junction bases not matched to a gene: 6. Germline V lookup: CDR1 MNHNS, CDR2 SASEGT. The CDR3 has 15 amino acids. CDR3 nucleotides: TGTGCCAGCAGTGGGCGGGACAGGAGTAATCAGCCCCAGCATTTT. Its translation: CASSGRDRSNQPQHF.

The V call is TRBV6-5, the J call TRBJ1-1; D remains unclear. This CDR3 region has 16 residues. CDR1 is MNHEY and CDR2 is SVGAGI in the germline V gene. V lost 2 bases to trimming and J lost 3 bases, with 16 bases between them. DNA for the CDR3: TGTGCCAGCAGTTACCGGGCGGGCATTGGGGACACTGAAGCTTTCTTT. This codes for CASSYRAGIGDTEAFF.

This rearrangement joins TRBV27 to TRBJ1-6, with a weak D call TRBD1 (5 bases). The germline V gene has CDR1 MNHEY and CDR2 SMNVEV (reference sequence). The V end was cut by 7 bases, the J end by 12 bases, with 13 bases between. The CDR3 spans 12 residues. CDR3 sequence: CASTQGLKPLHF. CDR3 DNA: TGTGCCAGCACCCAGGGTCTTAAACCCCTCCACTTT.

The CDR3 reads CASSLSRLAGGPNYNEQFF. The DNA of the CDR3 is TGTGCCAGCAGTTTAAGCCGACTAGCGGGGGGGCCGAATTACAATGAGCAGTTCTTC. The chain links TRBV27 to TRBJ2-1, with 14 bases fitting TRBD2. The V gene's germline CDR1 is MNHEY and CDR2 SMNVEV (reference sequence). CDR3 size: 19 residues. V was clipped by 2 bases and J by 4 bases; unmatched bases: 10.

The V call is TRBV6-6, the J call TRBJ2-7, with a tentative D call TRBD1 (5 bases). The germline CDR1 and CDR2 sequences are MNHNY and SVGAGI (reference sequence). The V and J ends lost 7 bases and 4 bases respectively, with 17 bases between them. CDR3 size: 14 residues. For the CDR3, the DNA is TGTGCCAGCACCCAGGGCCTGGCGGTTTACGAGCAGTACTTC. It encodes CASTQGLAVYEQYF.

V usage is TRBV4-2 and J usage is TRBJ2-1; a possible D gene is TRBD2 (5 bases). V lost 4 bases, J lost 7 bases, and 11 bases lay in between. The CDR3 has 13 residues. CDR1 LGHNA and CDR2 YNFKEQ come from the germline V gene. The CDR3 is CASSRVRGNEQFF. CDR3 DNA sequence: TGTGCCAGCAGCCGAGTCAGAGGGAATGAGCAGTTCTTC.

The J gene is TRBJ2-1, the V gene TRBV5-6; 10 positions match TRBD2. CDR1 is SGHDT and CDR2 is YYEEEE in the germline V gene. After removal of 0 bases from V and 10 bases from J, the junction contained 7 bases not matched to a gene. The CDR3 totals 15 residues. The CDR3 DNA reads as TGTGCCAGCAGCTTGGGGCTAGCGGGGGCCTGGGAGCAGTTCTTC. As protein: CASSLGLAGAWEQFF.

This chain connects TRBV9 to TRBJ2-5; TRBD2 matches at 14 bases. The CDR3 is made up of 16 amino acids. In germline, CDR1 is SGDLS, CDR2 YYNGEE. V gave up 3 bases and J gave up 1 base; unmatched junction bases: 2. In DNA form, the CDR3 reads TGTGCCAGCAGCGCGGGACTAGCGGGGGCCCAAGAGACCCAGTACTTC. Amino acids: CASSAGLAGAQETQYF.

The sample holds a few counts of this clone. The rearrangement links TRBV28 to TRBJ1-4; D possibly corresponds to TRBD1 (6 bases). The V end was cut by 3 bases, the J end by 2 bases, with 10 bases between. This CDR3 is 15 amino acids long. CDR1 is MDHEN and CDR2 is SYDVKM in the germline V gene. The chain's CDR3 is CASSLGGATNEKLFF. The CDR3 nucleotides read TGTGCCAGCAGTTTGGGGGGGGCGACTAATGAAAAACTGTTTTTT.

This chain connects TRBV4-1 to TRBJ2-7; D is uncertain. The germline V gene has CDR1 MGHRA and CDR2 YSYEKL. The CDR3 extends over 14 amino acids. V lost 5 bases and J 1 base, leaving 12 bases between the germline ends. The CDR3 region is CASSSRVKSYEQYF. For the CDR3, the DNA is TGCGCCAGCAGCTCCCGGGTAAAATCCTACGAGCAGTACTTC.

The gene calls are TRBV7-9 and TRBJ1-1; TRBD1 matches at 7 bases. The V gene end was trimmed by 5 bases and the J gene end by 3 bases; junction bases not matched to a gene: 9. Germline V gives CDR1 SEHNR, CDR2 FQNEAQ (reference sequence). The CDR3 contains 15 residues. CDR3 in DNA: TGTGCCAGCAGCCCCCATGGGACAGCTGACACTGAAGCTTTCTTT. Translating it yields CASSPHGTADTEAFF. The entire variable domain, with the rest obtained from reference TRBV7-9 and TRBJ1-1, is as follows: DTGVSQNPRHKITKRGQNVTFRCDPISEHNRLYWYRQTLGQGPEFLTYFQNEAQLEKSRLLSDRFSAERPKGSFSTLEIQRTEQGDSAMYLCASSPHGTADTEAFFGQGTRLTVV.

The V call is TRBV5-4, the J call TRBJ2-5; 8 bases align to TRBD2. Per germline, CDR1 SGHNT and CDR2 YYREEE (reference sequence). The V gene end was trimmed by 1 base and the J gene end by 1 base; junction bases not matched to a gene: 9. CDR3 size: 17 residues. The CDR3 sequence: CASSLMRRGGPQETQYF. The CDR3 nucleotides are TGTGCCAGCAGCTTGATGAGACGGGGGGGGCCCCAAGAGACCCAGTACTTC.

The chain recombines TRBV27 with TRBJ2-7; 11 bases match TRBD2. The V segment lost 6 bases and the J segment 6 bases; nucleotides outside the gene matches: 22. The CDR3 has 19 amino acids. Germline-derived CDR1 and CDR2 are MNHEY and SMNVEV (reference sequence). The CDR3 spells CASRKQKSLAGGPLFEQYF. CDR3 DNA: TGTGCCAGCAGAAAACAGAAGTCGTTAGCGGGAGGGCCTCTTTTCGAGCAGTACTTC.

The rearrangement uses TRBV6-5 and TRBJ1-1, with a weak D call TRBD1 (5 bases). The germline gives CDR1 MNHEY, CDR2 SVGAGI. The ends were cut back, 5 bases at V and 4 bases at J, with 11 bases in the middle. The CDR3 totals 13 residues. CDR3 loop: CASSTSQGTEAFF. CDR3 nucleotides: TGTGCCAGCAGTACGTCCCAGGGCACTGAAGCTTTCTTT.

The chain has TRBV27 and TRBJ1-2, with a tentative D call TRBD1 (5 bases). The CDR3 extends over 14 amino acids. Germline CDR1 MNHEY, CDR2 SMNVEV (reference sequence). The ends were cut back, 4 bases at V and 6 bases at J, with 15 bases in the middle. DNA of the CDR3: TGTGCCAGCAGTTCCCTCGTGGGGCAAAATGGCTACACCTTC. It translates to CASSSLVGQNGYTF.

The CDR3 is CASSLGQVNTEAFF. The CDR3, as DNA: TGTGCCAGCAGCTTGGGACAGGTGAACACTGAAGCTTTCTTT. The chain carries TRBV11-1 and TRBJ1-1, with 8 positions matching TRBD1. Germline V gene data show CDR1 as SGHAT and CDR2 as FQDESV (reference sequence). J gave up 0 bases and V 3 bases, and 0 bases lay outside the gene matches. The CDR3 consists of 14 residues.

The chain uses TRBV30 and TRBJ2-5; D is undetermined. Trimming pared 3 bases from V and 9 bases from J, leaving 20 bases between. From germline, CDR1 is GTSNPN and CDR2 SVGIG (reference sequence). This CDR3 comprises 14 residues. CDR3 sequence reads: CAWSVVGLGRAQYF. The CDR3 DNA is TGTGCCTGGAGCGTGGTCGGGTTGGGTCGGGCCCAGTACTTC.

The CDR3 region is CASSQDGRGVSPLHF. The CDR3 coding sequence is TGTGCCAGCAGCCAAGACGGCCGCGGGGTGTCACCCCTCCACTTT. This sequence joins TRBV4-2 and TRBJ1-6; D uncertain. Germline values: CDR1 LGHNA, CDR2 YNFKEQ. V lost 0 bases and J 10 bases, leaving 13 bases between the germline ends. The CDR3 length is 15 residues.

The genes are TRBV11-3 and TRBJ1-1, with D tentatively TRBD1 (6 bases). V was trimmed by 5 bases and J by 2 bases, leaving 9 bases between them. CDR1 and CDR2 (germline): SGHNT, YENEEA. The CDR3 length is 13 residues. CDR3 nucleotides: TGTGCCAGCAGCATTGGGACAAACACTGAAGCTTTCTTT. It encodes CASSIGTNTEAFF.

V usage is TRBV7-2 and J usage is TRBJ1-1; unclear D gene. This CDR3 has 14 residues. V dropped 0 bases and J dropped 1 base, with 6 bases sitting between them. Germline CDR1 is SGHTA and CDR2 is FQGNSA. CDR3 sequence (DNA): TGTGCCAGCAGCTTAGCTTGGGCGAACACTGAAGCTTTCTTT. Its translation is CASSLAWANTEAFF.